Each of the 24 T cell receptor beta chains below was sequenced from the same sample in a study of T cell responses to AZD1222 COVID-19 vaccine. Clones were read by immunoSEQ multiplex PCR, and TCRdb kept only the in-frame ones, dropping some. The sample lists tens of thousands of clones; roughly four fifths were seen once. This specimen was peripheral blood, taken 28 days after the second AZD1222 dose. Receptor source: an adult who received the AZD1222 COVID-19 vaccine.

The J gene is TRBJ2-7, the V gene TRBV29-1, with 8 nucleotides matching TRBD1. V was pared by 4 bases and J by 2 bases, with 7 bases of the junction left unmatched. Germline V gene sequence: CDR1 SQVTM, CDR2 ANQGSEA. This CDR3 is 14 amino acids long. DNA of the CDR3: TGCAGCGTTGGAACGGGGACAGGCCCCTACGAGCAGTACTTC. This sequence encodes CSVGTGTGPYEQYF.

V and J are TRBV7-8 and TRBJ1-2; D may be TRBD1 (6 bases). V gave up 5 bases and J gave up 7 bases, with 11 bases separating them. The germline V gene has CDR1 SGHVS and CDR2 FQNEAQ. This CDR3 has 12 amino acids. CDR3 DNA: TGTGCCAGCAGCCTTAGGGGGGGTGGCTACACCTTC. This sequence encodes CASSLRGGGYTF.

V is TRBV3-1 (or the pseudogene TRBV3-2) and J is TRBJ1-5; D gene uncertain. CDR3 size: 12 residues. Germline loops: CDR1 LGHDT, CDR2 YNNKEL (reference sequence). The V end lost 2 bases, the J end lost 7 bases, and 6 bases lay between the germline ends. The CDR3 loop reads CASSQTGQPQHF. CDR3 DNA sequence: TGTGCCAGCAGCCAAACGGGCCAGCCCCAGCATTTT.

The V and J genes are TRBV4-3 and TRBJ1-2, with TRBD1 matching over 8 bases. The germline V gene has CDR1 LGHNA and CDR2 YSLEER. This CDR3 region has 15 residues. V lost 0 bases and J lost 3; bases outside the gene matches: 3. CDR3: CASSQEGQGHYGYTF. In DNA, the CDR3 is TGCGCCAGCAGCCAAGAAGGACAGGGCCACTATGGCTACACCTTC.

The gene calls are TRBV2 and TRBJ2-1, with D possibly matching TRBD1 (5 bases). The CDR3 length is 12 residues. Germline V gives CDR1 SNHLY, CDR2 FYNNEI. V was shortened by 6 bases and J by 7 bases, with 10 bases between the two germline ends. The CDR3 DNA follows: TGTGCCAGCAGAAAAGGGGAAAATGAGCAGTTCTTC. Encoded protein: CASRKGENEQFF.

This sequence joins TRBV21-1 and TRBJ2-5; the table names TRBD2, a call not compared with the DNA. TRBV21-1 constitutes a pseudogene. The CDR3 contains 13 residues. The CDR3 coding sequence is TGTGCCAACTTTCCCCGGGGTGGAGAGACCCAGTACTTC. As protein: CANFPRGGETQYF.

The V call is TRBV6-5, the J call TRBJ1-1; D remains unclear. The CDR3 is 14 amino acids. Germline V gene data show CDR1 as MNHEY and CDR2 as SVGAGI. Trimming stripped 2 bases from V and 1 base from J, with 8 bases between. For the CDR3, the DNA is TGTGCCAGCAGTTACGTCGGAGCGAACACTGAAGCTTTCTTT. This codes for CASSYVGANTEAFF.

The chain is built from TRBV29-1 and TRBJ2-3; 11 bases are shared with TRBD1. Trimming took 6 bases from V and 4 from J; bases not matched to a gene: 9. The CDR3 is 15 amino acids. Germline V gene data show CDR1 as SQVTM and CDR2 as ANQGSEA. DNA for the CDR3: TGCAGCGTGGTTCAATCGGGACAGGGGGCAGATACGCAGTATTTT. Its translation is CSVVQSGQGADTQYF.

The chain uses TRBV2 and TRBJ2-1, with 9 bases that match TRBD1. V lost 6 bases, J lost 7 bases, and 4 bases stayed unmatched. From germline, CDR1 is SNHLY and CDR2 FYNNEI. The CDR3 covers 13 residues. CDR3 in amino acids: CASRKTGGNEQFF. In DNA form, the CDR3 reads TGTGCCAGCAGAAAGACAGGGGGAAATGAGCAGTTCTTC.

This chain joins TRBV4-3 and TRBJ2-5; 13 nucleotides align to TRBD2. Germline CDR1 reads LGHNA; CDR2 reads YSLEER. The ends lost 1 base at V and 4 bases at J; junction bases unmatched: 6. The CDR3 spans 17 residues. The DNA for the CDR3 is TGCGCCAGCAGCCAAGGACTAGCGGGGGGTGTTATAGAGACCCAGTACTTC. The encoded protein is CASSQGLAGGVIETQYF.

This clone ranks as medium-sized (0.01 to 0.1%). This chain connects TRBV5-1 to TRBJ2-2; D might be TRBD1 (6 bases). CDR3 length: 15 residues. Trimming left V 4 bases short and J 2 bases short, with 12 bases between. CDR1 SGHRS and CDR2 YFSETQ come from the germline V gene. The CDR3 protein is CASSLLTGNTGELFF. For the CDR3, the DNA is TGCGCCAGCAGCCTACTGACAGGAAACACCGGGGAGCTGTTTTTT.

The CDR3 sequence: CASSIQGLDEQYF. CDR3 bases: TGTGCCAGTAGTATCCAGGGTTTGGACGAGCAGTACTTC. V gene TRBV19 combines with J gene TRBJ2-7; possibly TRBD1 for D (5 bases). V lost 3 bases, J lost 5 bases, and 11 bases lay in between. Germline-derived CDR1 and CDR2 are LNHDA and SQIVND (reference sequence). There are 13 residues in the CDR3.

The CDR3 here is CASSDSWGNQPQHF. In DNA form, the CDR3 reads TGTGCCAGTAGTGACAGTTGGGGGAATCAGCCCCAGCATTTT. The rearrangement uses TRBV19 and TRBJ1-5; perhaps TRBD1 as D (5 bases). This CDR3 is 14 amino acids long. With 5 bases removed from V and 4 bases from J, the gap between germline ends came to 12 bases. Germline values: CDR1 LNHDA, CDR2 SQIVND (reference sequence).

This chain joins TRBV5-1 and TRBJ1-2; 8 bases are a match to TRBD1. J lost 0 bases, V lost 4 bases, and 8 bases had no gene match. The CDR3 has 16 residues. Germline V gene data show CDR1 as SGHRS and CDR2 as YFSETQ. The CDR3 region has the DNA TGCGCCAGCAGCGCCAGGACAGGGCCGGCTAACTATGGCTACACCTTC. Its protein is CASSARTGPANYGYTF.

The chain uses TRBV30 and TRBJ1-2; the match to TRBD1 covers 9 bases. Trimming at V came to 6 bases and at J to 4 bases, leaving 9 bases not matched to a gene. Germline values: CDR1 GTSNPN, CDR2 SVGIG (reference sequence). CDR3 length equals 14 residues. The CDR3 sequence: CACTPGQGGYGYTF. CDR3 in DNA: TGTGCCTGTACCCCGGGACAGGGTGGCTATGGCTACACCTTC. The full variable domain, completed using reference TRBV30 and TRBJ1-2, is SQTIHQWPATLVQPVGSPLSLECTVEGTSNPNLYWYRQAAGRGLQLLFYSVGIGQISSEVPQNLSASRPQDRQFILSSKKLLLSDSGFYLCACTPGQGGYGYTFGSGTRLTVV.

CDR3 bases: TGTGCCAGCAGCTTACCCAGCAGGGAGAAAAACATTCAGTACTTC. This gives the protein CASSLPSREKNIQYF. The chain is built from TRBV5-4 and TRBJ2-4; D is possibly TRBD1 or TRBD2 (5 bases each). From germline, CDR1 is SGHNT and CDR2 YYREEE (reference sequence). The CDR3 sequence is 15 residues long. The V gene lost 2 bases and the J gene lost 4 bases, with 13 bases spanning the gap.

The chain joins TRBV14 to TRBJ1-2; D call uncertain. The ends were cut back, 3 bases at V and 3 bases at J, with 11 bases in the middle. The CDR3 runs to 14 residues. Germline CDR1 is SGHDN and CDR2 is FVKESK. CDR3 loop: CASSQIPEDYGYTF. In DNA, the CDR3 is TGTGCCAGCAGCCAGATACCCGAGGACTATGGCTACACCTTC.

This chain connects TRBV12-3 or TRBV12-4 to TRBJ2-7; D is unresolved. The CDR3 covers 13 residues. The V end lost 1 base, the J end lost 6 bases, and 10 bases lay between the germline ends. CDR3 protein: CASSLDRVGEQYF. CDR3 coding DNA: TGTGCCAGCAGTTTAGATCGGGTCGGCGAGCAGTACTTC.

This clone occurred a few times. The V and J genes are TRBV7-9 and TRBJ2-7, with TRBD1 matching 7 bases. The CDR3 length is 14 residues. Germline assignment: CDR1 SEHNR and CDR2 FQNEAQ (reference sequence). Unmatched junction bases numbered 4, after V lost 1 base and J lost 4 bases. The CDR3 protein is CASSLGRGLYEQYF. CDR3 DNA sequence: TGTGCCAGCAGCTTAGGTAGGGGGCTGTACGAGCAGTACTTC. The full variable domain, rest sourced from reference TRBV7-9 and TRBJ2-7, is DTGVSQNPRHKITKRGQNVTFRCDPISEHNRLYWYRQTLGQGPEFLTYFQNEAQLEKSRLLSDRFSAERPKGSFSTLEIQRTEQGDSAMYLCASSLGRGLYEQYFGPGTRLTVT.

This clone showed up many times. CDR3 coding DNA: TGCGCCAGCAGCTTGGGCCAGGGATCAGGCGGCTACACCTTC. Its protein is CASSLGQGSGGYTF. This sequence joins TRBV5-1 and TRBJ1-2; possibly TRBD1 for D (5 bases). The CDR3 has 14 amino acids. The germline V and J ends were trimmed by 0 bases and 8 bases, with 14 bases remaining between them. Germline loops: CDR1 SGHRS, CDR2 YFSETQ. The full variable domain, rest sourced from reference TRBV5-1 and TRBJ1-2, is KAGVTQTPRYLIKTRGQQVTLSCSPISGHRSVSWYQQTPGQGLQFLFEYFSETQRNKGNFPGRFSGRQFSNSRSEMNVSTLELGDSALYLCASSLGQGSGGYTFGSGTRLTVV.

V usage is TRBV7-8 and J usage is TRBJ1-2; TRBD1 matches 10 bases. Germline V gene data show CDR1 as SGHVS and CDR2 as FQNEAQ. This CDR3 is built from 14 residues. V was clipped by 4 bases and J by 4 bases; unmatched bases: 3. The CDR3 DNA reads TGTGCCAGCAGCTGGACAGGGGGGGGCTATGGCTACACCTTC. Translating gives CASSWTGGGYGYTF.

This clone has a handful of counts. V and J are TRBV3-1 (or the pseudogene TRBV3-2) and TRBJ1-6, with D unclear. The germline V and J ends were trimmed by 1 base and 6 bases, with 7 bases remaining between them. Looked up from germline, CDR1 is LGHDT and CDR2 is YNNKEL (reference sequence). CDR3 length equals 14 residues. CDR3 bases: TGTGCCAGCAGCCAAGGCTATGGTAATTCACCCCTCCACTTT. It translates to CASSQGYGNSPLHF.

V usage is TRBV7-9 and J usage is TRBJ1-4; D call uncertain. Germline CDR1 and CDR2: SEHNR and FQNEAQ (reference sequence). The length of the CDR3 is 19 residues. Trimming left V 1 base short and J 6 bases short, with 24 bases between. The CDR3 loop is CASSLGDLRSFGFDEKLFF. CDR3 DNA: TGTGCCAGCAGCTTAGGAGACCTGAGGTCTTTTGGATTTGATGAAAAACTGTTTTTT.

The chain joins TRBV5-1 to TRBJ1-4; the match to TRBD1 covers 10 bases. Germline CDR1 SGHRS, CDR2 YFSETQ. This CDR3 region has 15 residues. V dropped 4 bases and J dropped 3; count of bases not matched to a gene: 3. The CDR3 bases are TGCGCCAGCAGCGGGACAGGGGACCCTAATGAAAAACTGTTTTTT. It yields the protein CASSGTGDPNEKLFF.